This T cell receptor (beta chain) was captured in a study of blood T cell repertoires in COVID-19 (TCRdb year 2020). Notes on the research overall: Samples from collaborators originated in the United States, Italy and Spain and spanned both the acute and convalescent phases of COVID-19. Samples were obtained from the ongoing ImmuneRACE study (first 160 participants) and from about 1,300 subjects provided by 6 global collaborators. Where HLA class I and class II types were available, the types were taken from metadata supplied by the sample provider, not from assay-based typing. A de-identified subject ID, COVID-19 status, age in years and sex were almost always included in the sample metadata. Deeply sampled blood TCRbeta repertoires from subjects exposed to, actively infected with, or recovered from COVID-19 were included in the dataset. The repertoires were released in a freely available public database intended as a resource for research on the immune response to SARS-CoV-2. The material from the prospective study consisted of cDNA or gDNA derived from T cells, B-cell-depleted T cells, or PBMCs.

The paper's findings and limits, for the study overall: How much clinical and demographic metadata was included differed by source and by participant, and the metadata was provided uncurated.

Here V drops 6 bases and J drops 2 bases, and the junction holds 4 bases not matched to any gene. The CDR3 measures 14 amino acids from cysteine to phenylalanine. Left in the record is the CDR3 DNA by itself, 42 bases read in frame from the first base. The germline V gene (reference sequence) specifies LNHDA as CDR1 and SQIVND as CDR2. The immunoSEQ Assay, a bias-controlled multiplex PCR, was used to amplify TCRbeta CDR3 regions from genomic DNA. As for the original processing: Within the assay, amplification of reference gene primers was used to estimate how many nucleated cells each sample contained. To quantify the absolute abundance of each unique TCRbeta CDR3 rearrangement, sequence reads were collapsed and filtered. Productive Simpson clonality was computed per sample as the square root of Simpson's diversity index over productive rearrangements. This immuneACCESS table, as held by TCRdb, lists in-frame sequences with V and J called but not all clones. Of the missing ones, under half trace to an unresolved V gene in checked studies; the others have no known cause. V, J and clone size were drawn from that table, and D and trimming were deduced from the DNA. This sample lists over 200,000 clones; around 82% were detected once. The ten most abundant clones make up under 3% of the sample.

Each collaborating institution followed its own protocols to collect whole blood in K2EDTA tubes. For TCRbeta analysis, collaborators shipped samples in one of three forms: frozen whole blood, isolated PBMCs, or DNA extracted from either of those sample types. Comment on this clone: Its antigen is not yet known. The record has no base qualities; no much larger clone is one base away.

Sample: peripheral blood. The rearranged segments are TRBV19 and TRBJ2-7; the central 10 bases match TRBD2. The clonotype was recovered from a woman aged 40-49 years with active or convalescent COVID-19. The nucleotides are TGTGCCAGTAGCCGGACTAGCGGCGCCTACGAGCAGTACTTC. It translates to CASSRTSGAYEQYF.